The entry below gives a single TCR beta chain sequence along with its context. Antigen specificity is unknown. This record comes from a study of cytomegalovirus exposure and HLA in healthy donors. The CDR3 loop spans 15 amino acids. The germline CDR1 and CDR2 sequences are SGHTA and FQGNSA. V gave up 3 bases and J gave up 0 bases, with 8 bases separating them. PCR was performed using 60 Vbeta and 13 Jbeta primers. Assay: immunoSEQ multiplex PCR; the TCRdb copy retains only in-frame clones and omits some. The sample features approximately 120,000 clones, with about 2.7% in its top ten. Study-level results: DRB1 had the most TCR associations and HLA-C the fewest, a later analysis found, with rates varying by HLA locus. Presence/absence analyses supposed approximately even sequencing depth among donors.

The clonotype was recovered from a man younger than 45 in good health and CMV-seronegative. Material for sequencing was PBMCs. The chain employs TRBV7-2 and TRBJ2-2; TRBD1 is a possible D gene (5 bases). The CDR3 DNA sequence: TGTGCCAGCAGCTTGGACACCTCGAACACCGGGGAGCTGTTTTTT. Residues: CASSLDTSNTGELFF.